This passage covers 18 T cell receptor beta chains from one sample sequenced in a study of beta chain features in type 1 diabetes. Sequenced material consisted of expressed TCRB transcripts (all of the isolated RNA was reverse transcribed). Generated by immunoSEQ multiplex PCR, the TCRdb table keeps only in-frame clones and is missing some. In the table there are 70,000 to 90,000 clones, roughly 34% of which are singletons. Sequencing used stem cell memory CD4+ T cells from blood. The receptor source for this set is a woman between 18 and 29 years old in good health.

This sequence joins TRBV6-6 and TRBJ2-7, with 8 bases matching TRBD2. The CDR3 covers 15 residues. Germline V gene data show CDR1 as MNHNY and CDR2 as SVGAGI (reference sequence). The trim removed 6 bases at V and 1 base at J, leaving 8 bases unmatched. The CDR3 is CASRGLRGGSYEQYF. The CDR3 DNA reads TGTGCCAGCAGGGGTCTCCGGGGGGGATCCTACGAGCAGTACTTC.

The chain joins TRBV18 to TRBJ1-4; D is undetermined. This CDR3 contains 12 residues. Germline V gene sequence: CDR1 KGHSH, CDR2 LQKENI. Trimming stripped 2 bases from V and 7 bases from J, with 5 bases between. Written as DNA, the CDR3 is TGTGCCAGCTCACCAACAGCTGAAAAACTGTTTTTT. It specifies CASSPTAEKLFF.

In this sample, this clone turned up once. The chain recombines TRBV21-1 with TRBJ2-5; the table's D gene call, TRBD2, was not cross checked with the DNA. TRBV21-1 is a pseudogene locus. The CDR3 has 15 residues. The CDR3 region has the DNA TGTGCCAGCAGCAAGGTCCCAGCGGGAGCGGTGACCCAGTACTTC. Translation gives CASSKVPAGAVTQYF.

The chain is built from TRBV4-1 and TRBJ1-1, with TRBD1 matching 8 bases. The V segment lost 0 bases and the J segment 9 bases; nucleotides outside the gene matches: 12. Germline loops: CDR1 MGHRA, CDR2 YSYEKL. This CDR3 contains 16 residues. The chain's CDR3 is CASSQEGRDRSRKAFF. The CDR3 DNA reads as TGCGCCAGCAGCCAAGAAGGTAGGGACAGGTCGCGAAAAGCTTTCTTT.

This clone appeared a few times. The chain carries TRBV6-4 and TRBJ2-1, with 9 nucleotides matching TRBD2. V was clipped by 5 bases and J by 0 bases; unmatched bases: 2. From germline, CDR1 is MRHNA and CDR2 SNTAGT. This CDR3 has 15 amino acids. The CDR3 DNA follows: TGTGCCAGCAGTCAACTAGCGGGCTCCTACAATGAGCAGTTCTTC. This codes for CASSQLAGSYNEQFF.

This clone came up a few times. The V and J genes are TRBV18 and TRBJ1-2; 9 nucleotides agree with TRBD1. The CDR3 runs to 15 residues. With V trimmed by 3 bases and J by 4 bases, 6 bases remained unmatched. Germline CDR1 KGHSH, CDR2 LQKENI. CDR3 DNA sequence: TGTGCCAGCTCACCCGGGACAGGGACGAGCTATGGCTACACCTTC. Translating it yields CASSPGTGTSYGYTF.

The chain joins TRBV5-6 to TRBJ2-7, with TRBD1 matching 9 bases. Germline V gene sequence: CDR1 SGHDT, CDR2 YYEEEE. This CDR3 has 17 amino acids. V gave up 1 base and J gave up 0 bases; unmatched junction bases: 8. The CDR3 sequence: CASSLSPGTGSSYEQYF. The CDR3 region has the DNA TGTGCCAGCAGCTTGAGCCCAGGGACAGGGAGCTCCTACGAGCAGTACTTC.

This clone showed up just a few times. The genes are TRBV30 and TRBJ2-1; TRBD2 matches at 7 bases. This CDR3 comprises 12 residues. CDR1 and CDR2 from the germline V gene are GTSNPN and SVGIG (reference sequence). V gave up 5 bases and J gave up 5 bases; unmatched junction bases: 3. Here the CDR3 DNA reads TGTGCCTGGGGGACTACTAACAATGAGCAGTTCTTC. This sequence encodes CAWGTTNNEQFF.

The V gene is TRBV7-9, the J gene TRBJ2-1, with 8 bases aligning to TRBD2. This CDR3 region has 16 residues. From germline, CDR1 is SEHNR and CDR2 FQNEAQ (reference sequence). The J segment lost 3 bases and the V segment lost 5 bases, leaving 9 bases of the junction unmatched. The DNA of the CDR3 is TGTGCCAGCAGCAAAGGTGGCGGGAGGAACTACAATGAGCAGTTCTTC. Translated, it gives CASSKGGGRNYNEQFF.

The rearrangement uses TRBV11-3 and TRBJ2-3, with a weak D call TRBD2 (5 bases). V was cut by 5 bases and J by 3 bases, with 12 bases left in between. Germline assignment: CDR1 SGHNT and CDR2 YENEEA. This CDR3 has 14 residues. The CDR3 reads CASSPTRGTDTQYF. The CDR3 bases are TGTGCCAGCAGCCCCACCCGGGGTACAGATACGCAGTATTTT.

This chain uses TRBV9 with TRBJ2-1; no reliable D call. With 0 bases removed from V and 7 bases from J, the gap between germline ends came to 8 bases. The length of the CDR3 is 13 residues. Germline values: CDR1 SGDLS, CDR2 YYNGEE. The DNA for the CDR3 is TGTGCCAGCAGCGTAGACGCCGGGAATGAGCAGTTCTTC. It yields the protein CASSVDAGNEQFF.

The V and J genes are TRBV4-2 and TRBJ1-1, with TRBD1 identical over 9 bases. V trimming: 2 bases; J trimming: 11 bases; junction bases outside the gene matches: 9. CDR3 length equals 14 residues. The germline V gene encodes CDR1 LGHNA and CDR2 YNFKEQ. In DNA, the CDR3 is TGTGCCAGCAGCCAACTACAGGGGACAGGGTGGGCTTTCTTT. Protein product: CASSQLQGTGWAFF.

This clone was seen just once. The V call is TRBV5-1, the J call TRBJ1-3; no definite D call. Trimming took off 0 bases at V and 1 base at J, with 14 bases between the two ends. Germline V gene sequence: CDR1 SGHRS, CDR2 YFSETQ. The CDR3 extends over 17 amino acids. In DNA, the CDR3 is TGCGCCAGCAGCTTGGATGGCAGGACTAGATCTGGAAACACCATATATTTT. Its protein product is CASSLDGRTRSGNTIYF.

The chain joins TRBV7-2 to TRBJ1-5; D is unresolved. With 2 bases removed from V and 5 bases from J, the gap between germline ends came to 7 bases. This CDR3 has 13 residues. Germline V gene lookup returns CDR1 SGHTA and CDR2 FQGNSA. In DNA, the CDR3 is TGTGCCAGCAGCTTACGACAAGATCAGCCCCAGCATTTT. It specifies CASSLRQDQPQHF. Complete variable domain (other parts from reference TRBV7-2 and TRBJ1-5): GAGVSQSPSNKVTEKGKDVELRCDPISGHTALYWYRQSLGQGLEFLIYFQGNSAPDKSGLPSDRFSAERTGGSVSTLTIQRTQQEDSAVYLCASSLRQDQPQHFGDGTRLSIL.

This clone was seen a few times. V and J are TRBV10-2 and TRBJ2-7; D is possibly TRBD2 (5 bases). Germline values: CDR1 WSHSY, CDR2 SAAADI. The CDR3 is 13 amino acids. With 8 bases removed from V and 2 bases from J, the gap between germline ends came to 13 bases. CDR3 amino acids: CASVSGVTYEQYF. The CDR3 region has the DNA TGCGCCAGCGTAAGCGGAGTAACCTACGAGCAGTACTTC.

This chain connects TRBV5-6 to TRBJ2-2; no definite D call. From germline, CDR1 is SGHDT and CDR2 YYEEEE. This CDR3 has 14 amino acids. The ends were cut back, 1 base at V and 1 base at J, with 5 bases in the middle. CDR3 DNA sequence: TGTGCCAGCAGCTTGTACTTGAACACCGGGGAGCTGTTTTTT. Translating gives CASSLYLNTGELFF. Filled out from reference TRBV5-6 and TRBJ2-2, the complete variable domain reads DAGVTQSPTHLIKTRGQQVTLRCSPKSGHDTVSWYQQALGQGPQFIFQYYEEEERQRGNFPDRFSGHQFPNYSSELNVNALLLGDSALYLCASSLYLNTGELFFGEGSRLTVL.

The chain couples TRBV7-2 to TRBJ2-7, with 7 bases fitting TRBD1. This CDR3 is built from 14 residues. CDR1 SGHTA and CDR2 FQGNSA come from the germline V gene. With V trimmed by 0 bases and J by 6 bases, 5 bases remained unmatched. CDR3 DNA: TGTGCCAGCAGCTTAGCGGGGGCAGGGGGCGAGCAGTACTTC. This sequence encodes CASSLAGAGGEQYF.

This clone was counted only a few times. This CDR3 is CASSYRGRGSSYNEQFF. CDR3 nucleotide sequence: TGTGCCAGCAGCTATCGAGGACGGGGAAGCTCCTACAATGAGCAGTTCTTC. This chain uses TRBV11-2 with TRBJ2-1; a possible D gene is TRBD2 (5 bases). The CDR3 sequence is 17 residues long. Between the trimmed V and J ends, which lost 4 bases and 0 bases, there was a span of 16 bases. Germline-derived CDR1 and CDR2 are SGHAT and FQNNGV.